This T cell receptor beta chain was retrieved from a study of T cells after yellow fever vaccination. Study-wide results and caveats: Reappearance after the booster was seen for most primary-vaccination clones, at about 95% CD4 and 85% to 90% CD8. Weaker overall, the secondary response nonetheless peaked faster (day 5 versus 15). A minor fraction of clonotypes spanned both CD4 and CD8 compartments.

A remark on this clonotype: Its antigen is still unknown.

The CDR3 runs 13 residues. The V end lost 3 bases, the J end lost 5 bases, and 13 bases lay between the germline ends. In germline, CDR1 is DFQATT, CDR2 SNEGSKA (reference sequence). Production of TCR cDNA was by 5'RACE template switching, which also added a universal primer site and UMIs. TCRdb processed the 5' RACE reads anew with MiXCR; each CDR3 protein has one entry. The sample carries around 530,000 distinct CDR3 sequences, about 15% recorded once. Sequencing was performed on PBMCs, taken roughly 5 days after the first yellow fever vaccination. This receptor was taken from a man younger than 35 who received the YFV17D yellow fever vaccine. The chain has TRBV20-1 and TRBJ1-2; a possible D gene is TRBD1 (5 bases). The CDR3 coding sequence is TGCAGTGCTAGCCAGACAGACTTGTATGGCTACACCTTC. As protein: CSASQTDLYGYTF.